A selection of T cell receptor beta chains follows, all from one sample in a study of OX40 agonist ivuxolimab in advanced cancers. Using immunoSEQ multiplex PCR, the repertoire was profiled, and TCRdb retains in-frame clones only, with some absent. The sample gives about 31,000 clones, about 87% of which show up once; around a quarter is in the top ten. The sample in question was CD4+ or CD8+ T cells sorted from blood, obtained in a trial of the OX40 agonist ivuxolimab. The receptors were gathered from an adult with an advanced solid tumor such as melanoma, head and neck, liver or kidney cancer. Both conserved end residues are part of each CDR3.

j_gene | v_gene | CDR3aa
TRBJ2-7 | TRBV4-1 | CASSQGYRGPSGRSEQYF
TRBJ1-1 | TRBV5-6 | CASSLELGSYTEAFF
TRBJ1-2 | TRBV5-6 | CASSSGSVYGYTF
TRBJ2-3 | TRBV6-1 | CASSFNAPSTDTQYF
TRBJ1-6 | TRBV19 | CASSISVRAGQNSPLHF
TRBJ2-4 | TRBV11-2 | CASSPRDKNIQYF
TRBJ2-1 | TRBV29-1 | CSVYRDRSFLGSYNEQFF
TRBJ2-1 | TRBV7-2 | CASSRGLAGNEQFF
TRBJ1-6 | TRBV2 | CASSETRGNSPLHF
TRBJ2-1 | TRBV7-9 | CASSLGVLAGGRYNEQFF
TRBJ2-7 | TRBV5-1 | CASSPTAGGRLYEQYF
TRBJ1-4 | TRBV7-7 | CASSSGGAGEKLFF
TRBJ1-4 | TRBV5-1 | CASSQLRGEKLFF
TRBJ2-5 | TRBV15 | CATSRDRWAGSRSSETQYF
TRBJ2-5 | TRBV6-1 | CASSESLTGGKETQYF
TRBJ2-5 | TRBV19 | CASSIGQGGWETQYF
TRBJ2-2 | TRBV18 | CASSGPITGELFF
TRBJ1-4 | TRBV10-1 | CASSESPNEKLFF
TRBJ2-3 | TRBV7-9 | CASSLGAQGTDTQYF
TRBJ1-1 | TRBV10-3 | CAISESRITEAFF
TRBJ2-2 | TRBV28 | CASSSYRGGRGNTGELFF
TRBJ1-1 | TRBV6-1 | CASSVLSTNTEAFF
TRBJ1-4 | TRBV29-1 | CSVANEKLFF
TRBJ2-5 | TRBV6-6 | CASSYRLGTGSGTQYF
TRBJ2-1 | TRBV5-5 | CASSLTNEQFF
TRBJ2-1 | TRBV19 | CASSILAGPGGVREQFF
TRBJ1-1 | TRBV7-2 | CASSFEAFF
TRBJ2-7 | TRBV7-9 | CASSLTAGDNEQYF
TRBJ1-2 | TRBV6-5 | CASSLDSFYGYTF
TRBJ2-2 | TRBV6-5 | CASSSTLIGTGELFF
TRBJ2-1 | TRBV6-1 | CASGILKVGEQFF
TRBJ2-7 | TRBV6-5 | CASSSVASGSYEQYF
TRBJ1-2 | TRBV19 | CASSMGTGNGYTF
TRBJ1-3 | TRBV5-1 | CASSLGTGEAGNTIYF
TRBJ2-7 | TRBV7-9 | CASSLGRGTVFSYEQYF
TRBJ1-1 | TRBV5-1 | CASRGQNTEAFF
TRBJ2-5 | TRBV4-1 | CASSQESKTQYF
TRBJ2-1 | TRBV5-1 | CASSPTKSNEQFF
TRBJ2-5 | TRBV18 | CASSPLTGTPQETQYF
TRBJ1-2 | TRBV19 | CASSRDKWNYGYTF
TRBJ1-5 | TRBV5-4 | CASSLDVNQPQHF
TRBJ2-7 | TRBV2 | CASKQGVAPSYEQYF
TRBJ2-5 | TRBV27 | CASSPRWGVQETQYF
TRBJ2-2 | TRBV5-1 | CASSRAPGQGLTNTGELFF
TRBJ2-5 | TRBV7-9 | CASSPRTWGSETQYF
TRBJ1-1 | TRBV11-2 | CASSRTMNTEAFF
TRBJ1-5 | TRBV7-2 | CASSKGLINQPQHF
TRBJ2-3 | TRBV27 | CASSFGPGGSQYF
TRBJ2-7 | TRBV5-1 | CASSPAGGTGTHEQYF
TRBJ2-2 | TRBV9 | CASSVGREVYTGELFF
TRBJ2-2 | TRBV10-3 | CAITGTNTGELFF
TRBJ2-1 | TRBV5-8 | CASSNRDEQFF
TRBJ2-1 | TRBV2 | CASSQAGGLVDEQFF
TRBJ2-3 | TRBV10-3 | CAISESARVAGTDTQYF
TRBJ2-7 | TRBV5-4 | CASSFLGTGDYEQYF